This T cell receptor (beta chain) was recovered during a study of blood T cells in healthy people across ages (dated by TCRdb to 2015 to 2017). At the level of the whole study: In model experiments, template switching captured roughly one uniquely barcoded TCR beta cDNA molecule for every two T cells. Two additional independent replicas of 1 million unique cDNA reads from the same blood draw were analyzed for two donors (one aged 18 to 29 and one aged 80 or older). To avoid experimental bias, donors of different ages were randomly spread across the sequencing lanes. To track age-related changes in TCR beta repertoire diversity, the study relied on deep sequencing normalized with unique cDNA molecular identifiers. The donors were divided into four age groups: young (average approximately 15 years), middle-aged (about 41), aged (approximately 62) and long-lived (around 80).

Results the study describes overall, beyond this receptor: Compared with the aged group, the long-lived group had more naive CD4+ T cells, fewer expanded clones and increased TCR diversity, a pattern suggesting age selection. Observed TCR beta diversity correlated strongly with the percentage of naive T cells measured by flow cytometry. As age increased, observed TCR beta diversity per million T cells dropped in a roughly linear way, and a significant reduction was already evident by age around 41. Bulk unsorted PBMC profiling prevented conclusive comparison of naive and antigen-experienced compartments. Estimates of total diversity based on one million sequenced T cells were regarded as lower bounds and as underestimates. The CMV infection status of donors was not known, potentially confounding age-related changes in expanded clonotypes.

The approximately 40 donors, aged about 6 to 100 years, were systemically healthy Caucasian individuals from Russia. Each donor gave roughly 9 milliliters of peripheral blood, drawn into EDTA-treated Vacutainer tubes. PBMCs were isolated by Ficoll-Paque density-gradient centrifugation, with at least 6 million obtained per sample. Total RNA, at least 5.5 micrograms per sample, was extracted from PBMCs with Trizol reagent. For every donor, an aliquot of PBMCs went through flow cytometry to measure the percentages of naive CD45RAhigh/CD27high T cells. About this clonotype: Its antigen is currently not known. No qualities accompany the bases; no much larger clone lies one base away.

The germline V gene (reference sequence) yields DFQATT for CDR1 and SNEGSKA for CDR2. The CDR3 starts with the cysteine, ends with the phenylalanine, and has 13 residues. Only the CDR3 region is kept as DNA, spanning 39 bases read in frame from base 1. V and J are truncated by 4 bases and 8 bases respectively, leaving an intervening sequence of 12 bases. The protocol used for the library was 5' RACE. Sequencer: Illumina HiSeq 2500. A second PCR of about 7 to 12 cycles was run with a J-beta primer mix and a sample-barcoded 5' primer. A template-switch 5' adaptor carrying 12 random nucleotides introduced a unique molecular identifier onto each TCR beta cDNA molecule. Each sample yielded at least 3 million CDR3-containing paired-end reads. All of the RNA was converted into first-strand cDNA using the Mint cDNA synthesis kit, with a TRBC-specific oligonucleotide serving as the primer. All cDNA was treated with uracil-DNA glycosylase and then went through a first 18-cycle PCR with the universal primers M1SS and BC2_uni_R. The study's processing was this. Normalization of each sample was performed by random selection of 1 million high-quality reads, each carrying a distinct molecular identifier. Instead of being binned into consensus sequences, reads that shared molecular identifiers were thrown out. MiTCR, with a Q25 quality threshold and the strictest error-elimination algorithm, was used for CDR3 identification, clonotype clustering and error correction. Lower-bound total TCR beta diversity was estimated with a nonparametric unseen species model using Euler transformation. In TCRdb, the public reads were trimmed at Q25 with fastp and aligned with MiXCR, with productive beta chains retained. Rows matching on CDR3 protein sequence are summarized as one entry with the most common DNA and genes. The V and J calls follow TCRdb's processing rather than the paper's. The sample table contains approximately 1.5 million distinct CDR3 sequences; only one count was recorded for 34% of them. The ten top clones hold around 11% of the sample.

The TCR originated in a woman in her twenties or thirties in good health. The sample taken for sequencing was blood. This sequence uses TRBV20-1 and TRBJ1-6; a weak D assignment points to TRBD1 (5 bases agree). The nucleotide sequence is given as TGCAGTGCTATCGGGGGGTGGTATTCACCCCTCCACTTT. This translates into CSAIGGWYSPLHF.